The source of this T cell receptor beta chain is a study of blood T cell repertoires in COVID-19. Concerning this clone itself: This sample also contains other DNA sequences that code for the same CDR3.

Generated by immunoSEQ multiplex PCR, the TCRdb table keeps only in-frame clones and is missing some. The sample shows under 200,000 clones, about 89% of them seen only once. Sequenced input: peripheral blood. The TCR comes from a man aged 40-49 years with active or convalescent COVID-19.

The CDR3 sequence: CAWSASTDTQYF. CDR3 nucleotides: TGTGCCTGGAGTGCAAGCACAGATACGCAGTATTTT. V gene TRBV30 combines with J gene TRBJ2-3; D ambiguous. The V and J ends lost 1 base and 0 bases respectively, with 2 bases between them. The germline V gene encodes CDR1 GTSNPN and CDR2 SVGIG (reference sequence). This CDR3 contains 12 residues.